This TCR beta chain was found in a study of shared clonotypes between healthy human individuals (dated by TCRdb to the early 2020s). The study in broad terms: A couple of women and a few men aged 18 to 49 years were included in the cohort. For each donor, three plates each were used for CD4 naive and CD4 memory, two plates were used for CD8 naive, and one plate was used for CD8 memory. To estimate repertoire size and how much clonotypes are shared between individuals, the study performed deep sequencing of blood TCR repertoires from 4 to 6 healthy adults. To increase sequencing depth and limit assay-specific biases, different laboratories used diverse techniques to prepare libraries and sequence TCR repertoires. Leukapheresis yielded between about 0.8 and 9.5 billion PBMCs per donor.

Points on this clone: There is no known antigen for this receptor. The sample holds no much larger clone one base away, and base qualities are not on file.

The CDR3 sequence holds 15 residues, the cysteine and phenylalanine included. CDR3 DNA is the only sequence kept; it has 45 bases, read in frame from the first base. V loses 4 bases at its end and J loses 6 bases; junction bases beyond the gene matches: 9. Based on the germline V gene, the CDR1 and CDR2 sequences are ENHRY and SYGVKD. Using the deep immunoSEQ assay, multiplex PCR amplified TCR CDR3 regions from genomic DNA. Genomic DNA extracted from each cell subset was distributed evenly over all wells of several immunoSEQ 96-well plates, and each plate served as one replicate. For sorted subsets, about 200 ng genomic DNA, equal to tens of thousands of T cell genomes, was loaded into each replicate PCR. The purified libraries were quantified using a Qubit 3.0 fluorometer, sized with a Bioanalyzer 2100, and then quantified again using the KAPA Library Quantification kit. A separate single-read 150-cycle Illumina NextSeq 550 flow cell was used to sequence each immunoSEQ 96-well plate. As for the original processing: Because the immunoSEQ output included only junctional sequences and no quality scores, the filtering could not be the same as the filtering used for full-length reads. Sequences were annotated with PyIR, a Python wrapper for IgBLAST v1.9, and V/J genes and CDR3 were assigned using IMGT germline references. Reads were filtered out if the reads had weak V/J assignments (E-value above 1e-6), no CDR3, stop codons, out-of-frame junctions, or ambiguous translated residues. V3J clonotypes were defined as sequences sharing an identical inferred V gene, J gene, and CDR3 amino acid sequence. Percentage overlap between repertoires was calculated by dividing the number of shared unique clonotypes by the size of the smaller repertoire. Repertoire richness was assessed with RTK rarefaction, the Chao1 estimator, and Recon v2.1 estimates of unobserved clonotypes. For all TCRbeta clonotypes obtained by the gDNA method from several donors, generation probabilities were computed with OLGA. As stored in TCRdb, this immuneACCESS dataset retains in-frame rearrangements with V and J assigned. A fraction of the clones does not appear; measured against another copy, unresolved V genes explain less than half of the discrepancy, and the remainder lacks a known reason. V, J and clone size were drawn from that table, and D and trimming were deduced from the DNA. Counted in this sample were approximately 2.5 million clones; more than 90% of them appeared once. The ten largest clones capture 0.11% to 0.15% of the sample.

The donors were healthy, HIV-negative adults who had no recently reported acute infections or vaccinations. Every donor was a Caucasian adult living in Nashville, Tennessee, USA. Magnetic negative selection was used to enrich CD4+ T cells, after which naive cells were positively selected on CD45RA and the negative fraction became the memory subset. Blood was collected by leukapheresis, and PBMCs were isolated by Ficoll-Histopaque density gradient centrifugation and then cryopreserved in liquid nitrogen vapor phase. Analytical flow cytometry was used to check the purity and quantity of each magnetically sorted T cell population. Genomic DNA was isolated from every sorted fraction and measured by UV absorbance on a Nanodrop 2000c. What the authors observed across the whole study: Rarefaction of sorted-subset datasets indicated incomplete sequencing despite the large sequencing depth. Because the study included only a small number of donors, the genetic and exposure-history diversity represented was limited. Higher generation probabilities were observed for clonotypes shared by all four sorted-subset donors than for non-shared clonotypes. Pairwise subsampling indicated that sequencing depth was expected to affect the degree of clonotype sharing among donors. Naive subsets generally had larger estimated clonotype richness than memory subsets. About 4.5% of naive CD4, 3% to 3.5% of naive CD8, approximately 2% of memory CD4, and about 0.4% of memory CD8 clonotypes were shared across several donors. Sampling was restricted to blood, and TCR repertoires in tissue are likely to differ from TCR repertoires in blood.

Recombination connected TRBV10-3 to TRBJ2-1, with 7 bases in between that match TRBD1. The material sequenced was naive CD4+ T cells sorted from blood. The meaning of the sample's cell subset or site label: CD45RA+ positively selected. This TCR came from a man aged 18 to 35 in good health. The CDR3 sequence is CAISGQGLLGNEQFF. The DNA sequence is as follows: TGTGCCATCAGTGGACAGGGCTTACTTGGCAATGAGCAGTTCTTC.